This passage covers 26 T cell receptor beta chains from one sample sequenced in a study of blood T cell repertoires in COVID-19. Generated by immunoSEQ multiplex PCR, the TCRdb table keeps only in-frame clones and is missing some. Of 65,000 to 95,000 clones in the sample, 70% to 85% were seen once. Sequenced material: peripheral blood. The receptors derive from a man in his forties or fifties with active or convalescent COVID-19.

V is TRBV7-2 and J is TRBJ2-1; 12 positions agree with TRBD2. The CDR3 spans 14 residues. Germline lookup yields CDR1 SGHTA and CDR2 FQGNSA. J was trimmed by 10 bases and V by 9 bases; bases with no gene match: 10. The CDR3 nucleotides read TGTGCCAGAAGGACTAGCGGGGCCCCGGGGGAGCAGTTCTTC. Translating it yields CARRTSGAPGEQFF.

V usage is TRBV6-2 or TRBV6-3 and J usage is TRBJ2-5; possibly TRBD1 for D (6 bases). The CDR3 sequence is 15 residues long. Trimming cost V 2 bases and J 4 bases, with 14 bases left between them. Per germline, CDR1 MNHEY and CDR2 SVGEGT. CDR3 sequence (DNA): TGTGCCAGCAGTTACGGGGGCGACAGTTTAGAGACCCAGTACTTC. The encoded protein is CASSYGGDSLETQYF.

This rearrangement joins TRBV6-2 or TRBV6-3 to TRBJ1-1; D is uncertain. CDR3 length: 14 residues. CDR1 and CDR2 (germline): MNHEY, SVGEGT. The V end lost 0 bases, the J end lost 4 bases, and 9 bases lay between the germline ends. The CDR3 coding sequence is TGTGCCAGCAGTTACTCGAAACCGGTCACTGAAGCTTTCTTT. It is translated as CASSYSKPVTEAFF.

The chain carries TRBV6-5 and TRBJ1-1, with 7 nucleotides matching TRBD1. CDR1 is MNHEY and CDR2 is SVGAGI in the germline V gene. The CDR3 length is 15 residues. The ends lost 5 bases at V and 0 bases at J; junction bases unmatched: 6. This CDR3 is CASSLQQGLNTEAFF. CDR3 DNA sequence: TGTGCCAGCAGTCTACAACAGGGGTTGAACACTGAAGCTTTCTTT.

V and J are TRBV19 and TRBJ1-4; D is ambiguous. V lost 0 bases and J lost 8, with 19 bases in between. The CDR3 consists of 17 residues. CDR1 LNHDA and CDR2 SQIVND come from the germline V gene (reference sequence). The CDR3 reads CASSIDLRRVSTEKLFF. Written as DNA, the CDR3 is TGTGCCAGTAGTATAGATCTCAGGAGGGTATCTACGGAAAAACTGTTTTTT.

The chain links TRBV5-5 to TRBJ1-1, with 8 bases lining up with TRBD1. Losses at the gene ends were 0 bases for V and 1 base for J; bases not matched to a gene: 2. The germline V gene encodes CDR1 SGHKS and CDR2 YYEKEE (reference sequence). This CDR3 is 15 amino acids long. This CDR3 is CASSLGQGPNTEAFF. For the CDR3, the DNA is TGTGCCAGCAGCTTGGGACAGGGGCCGAACACTGAAGCTTTCTTT.

V usage is TRBV6-5 and J usage is TRBJ1-1; the match to TRBD1 covers 10 bases. This CDR3 region has 15 residues. V gave up 4 bases and J gave up 1 base; unmatched junction bases: 3. Germline-derived CDR1 and CDR2 are MNHEY and SVGAGI. The CDR3 loop is CASSSDRGGNTEAFF. The CDR3 DNA follows: TGTGCCAGCAGTTCGGACAGGGGGGGGAACACTGAAGCTTTCTTT.

The rearrangement uses TRBV28 and TRBJ2-7; D not resolved. Trimming stripped 3 bases from V and 6 bases from J, with 15 bases between. The V gene's germline CDR1 is MDHEN and CDR2 SYDVKM. This CDR3 has 14 amino acids. The CDR3: CASSLAPPIREQYF. For the CDR3, the DNA is TGTGCCAGCAGTTTGGCCCCCCCGATACGCGAGCAGTACTTC.

The rearrangement joins TRBV5-8 to TRBJ1-2, with a weak D call TRBD1 (6 bases). The CDR3 totals 14 residues. V was pared by 7 bases and J by 1 base, with 14 bases between. Germline lookup yields CDR1 SGHTS and CDR2 YDEGEE. The CDR3 nucleotides are TGTGCCAGCCAACCCGGGACACTTAACTATGGCTACACCTTC. This gives the protein CASQPGTLNYGYTF.

The chain is built from TRBV7-8 and TRBJ2-1, with 8 bases matching TRBD2. The V and J ends lost 0 bases and 8 bases, in that order; junction bases with no gene match: 6. CDR1 SGHVS and CDR2 FQNEAQ come from the germline V gene. This CDR3 has 15 residues. The CDR3 is CASSLAGTRFYEQFF. The DNA for the CDR3 is TGTGCCAGCAGCTTAGCTGGGACTAGGTTCTATGAGCAGTTCTTC.

This chain joins TRBV5-8 and TRBJ1-4; D possibly corresponds to TRBD1 (6 bases). V lost 4 bases and J 8 bases, leaving 24 bases between the germline ends. The length of the CDR3 is 17 residues. Germline V gene sequence: CDR1 SGHTS, CDR2 YDEGEE. CDR3 loop: CASSANTGQPQEEKLFF. DNA for the CDR3: TGTGCCAGCAGCGCGAACACCGGACAGCCTCAAGAAGAAAAACTGTTTTTT. Using reference TRBV5-8 and TRBJ1-4 for the parts outside the CDR3, the full variable domain is EAGVTQSPTHLIKTRGQQATLRCSPISGHTSVYWYQQALGLGLQFLLWYDEGEERNRGNFPPRFSGRQFPNYSSELNVNALELEDSALYLCASSANTGQPQEEKLFFGSGTQLSVL.

The chain uses TRBV15 and TRBJ2-5; maybe TRBD2 (7 bases). Trimming took 5 bases from V and 2 from J, leaving 24 bases between them. The CDR3 is made up of 18 amino acids. Germline V gene data show CDR1 as LNHNV and CDR2 as YYDKDF (reference sequence). In DNA form, the CDR3 reads TGTGCCACCAGCTTTGGTCCAACAGGGCGGGGGCAACAAGAGACCCAGTACTTC. Protein product: CATSFGPTGRGQQETQYF.

The chain recombines TRBV19 with TRBJ1-1; D ambiguous. Germline CDR1 and CDR2: LNHDA and SQIVND (reference sequence). This CDR3 is 12 amino acids long. This CDR3 is CAVRQKNTEAFF. CDR3 nucleotides: TGTGCTGTCCGACAAAAAAACACTGAAGCTTTCTTT.

This chain joins TRBV19 and TRBJ1-5; weak D call: TRBD1 (5 bases). Trimming removed 5 bases from V and 8 bases from J, with 16 bases in between. The germline gives CDR1 LNHDA, CDR2 SQIVND (reference sequence). The CDR3 is made up of 14 amino acids. The CDR3, as DNA: TGTGCCAGTAGTGGGAGTATCGGAGGGGAGCCCCAGCATTTT. Amino acids: CASSGSIGGEPQHF.

This clone was seen more than once but under ten times. V and J are TRBV5-6 and TRBJ2-5; no definite D call. Germline loops: CDR1 SGHDT, CDR2 YYEEEE. V shed 5 bases and J shed 5 bases, with 7 bases lying between them. This CDR3 comprises 11 residues. Here the CDR3 DNA reads TGTGCCAGCAGTTCCGGGGAGACCCAGTACTTC. It translates to CASSSGETQYF.

The CDR3 DNA reads TGCGCCAGCAGTCACAACAGGGAAAGTCAGCCCCAGCATTTT. Protein product: CASSHNRESQPQHF. This chain links TRBV23-1 with TRBJ1-5; D possibly corresponds to TRBD1 (6 bases). TRBV23-1 is designated an ORF whose function remains uncertain. V was pared by 3 bases and J by 6 bases, with 12 bases between. The CDR3 length is 14 residues.

The chain is built from TRBV5-1 and TRBJ1-2; 11 bases align to TRBD1. Losses at the gene ends were 4 bases for V and 14 bases for J; bases not matched to a gene: 16. Germline CDR1 and CDR2: SGHRS and YFSETQ. This CDR3 comprises 15 residues. CDR3 region: CASSEGPPGQGALTF. The CDR3 DNA reads as TGCGCCAGCAGCGAAGGACCCCCCGGACAGGGGGCTCTTACCTTC.

The chain carries TRBV7-2 and TRBJ1-2, with 7 bases fitting TRBD1. Germline trimming cut 0 bases from V and 7 bases from J; bases unmatched to any gene: 8. The CDR3 runs to 15 residues. The germline V gene has CDR1 SGHTA and CDR2 FQGNSA. CDR3 sequence reads: CASSLATTGISGYTF. The CDR3, as DNA: TGTGCCAGCAGCTTAGCGACGACAGGGATCTCTGGCTACACCTTC. The entire variable domain, with the rest obtained from reference TRBV7-2 and TRBJ1-2, is as follows: GAGVSQSPSNKVTEKGKDVELRCDPISGHTALYWYRQSLGQGLEFLIYFQGNSAPDKSGLPSDRFSAERTGGSVSTLTIQRTQQEDSAVYLCASSLATTGISGYTFGSGTRLTVV.

This clone has only one observation. The chain couples TRBV19 to TRBJ1-5, with 9 bases fitting TRBD1. Germline assignment: CDR1 LNHDA and CDR2 SQIVND (reference sequence). After removal of 6 bases from V and 1 base from J, the junction contained 7 bases not matched to a gene. The CDR3 has 16 amino acids. CDR3: CASRLQGAVSNQPQHF. CDR3 bases: TGTGCCAGTAGATTACAGGGGGCGGTAAGCAATCAGCCCCAGCATTTT.

The J gene is TRBJ1-1, the V gene TRBV19; D is undetermined. The CDR3 runs 14 residues. V lost 3 bases and J lost 5, with 13 bases in between. CDR1 is LNHDA and CDR2 is SQIVND in the germline V gene (reference sequence). CDR3 loop: CASSIVTAETEAFF. The CDR3 region has the DNA TGTGCCAGTAGTATTGTAACTGCCGAGACTGAAGCTTTCTTT.

The V call is TRBV5-1, the J call TRBJ1-3; D possibly corresponds to TRBD1 (5 bases). The CDR3 has 15 residues. The germline V gene encodes CDR1 SGHRS and CDR2 YFSETQ. V lost 4 bases to trimming and J lost 0 bases, with 11 bases between them. Here the CDR3 reads CASSPDRTSGNTIYF. CDR3 sequence (DNA): TGCGCCAGCAGCCCCGACAGAACCTCTGGAAACACCATATATTTT.

The chain uses TRBV19 and TRBJ2-1, with 7 bases lining up with TRBD1. Germline-derived CDR1 and CDR2 are LNHDA and SQIVND (reference sequence). The CDR3 extends over 15 amino acids. Trimming at V came to 3 bases and at J to 6 bases, leaving 8 bases not matched to a gene. The chain's CDR3 is CASSIEQAGGNEQFF. For the CDR3, the DNA is TGTGCCAGTAGTATTGAACAGGCAGGGGGCAATGAGCAGTTCTTC.

This clone came up a few times. This chain connects TRBV5-4 to TRBJ1-2; D unclear. This CDR3 has 13 residues. The germline CDR1 and CDR2 sequences are SGHNT and YYREEE (reference sequence). The germline V and J ends were trimmed by 5 bases and 8 bases, with 16 bases remaining between them. CDR3 residues: CASRARGQGGYTF. CDR3 in DNA: TGTGCCAGCAGGGCAAGAGGGCAAGGGGGCTACACCTTC.

This clone occurred once. The rearrangement links TRBV7-6 to TRBJ2-7; 10 bases map to TRBD1. The CDR3 sequence is 15 residues long. The germline V gene has CDR1 SGHVS and CDR2 FNYEAQ. V trimming: 5 bases; J trimming: 1 base; junction bases outside the gene matches: 5. The CDR3 DNA is TGTGCCAGCAGCCAGGACAGGGGGTTATCCTACGAGCAGTACTTC. As protein: CASSQDRGLSYEQYF.

The J gene is TRBJ2-7, the V gene TRBV7-3, with TRBD2 as a possible D gene (5 bases). CDR3 length equals 10 residues. CDR1 SGHTA and CDR2 FQGTGA come from the germline V gene. V was shortened by 5 bases and J by 9 bases, with 8 bases between the two germline ends. The CDR3: CASSQRGQYF. CDR3 DNA: TGTGCCAGCAGCCAACGGGGGCAGTACTTC.

This chain uses TRBV4-1 with TRBJ2-2; 7 bases match TRBD1. Germline loops: CDR1 MGHRA, CDR2 YSYEKL. J gave up 5 bases and V 5 bases, and 8 bases lay outside the gene matches. There are 15 residues in the CDR3. The CDR3 reads CASSLKTGDTGELFF. CDR3 sequence (DNA): TGCGCCAGCAGCTTAAAAACAGGGGATACCGGGGAGCTGTTTTTT.